Below, 23 T cell receptor beta chains from the same sample are listed, as sequenced in a study of cytomegalovirus exposure and HLA in healthy donors. The PCR was carried out with 60 Vbeta primers and 13 Jbeta primers. Here immunoSEQ multiplex PCR was the method, and the copy in TCRdb shows in-frame clones only, minus some. The table records over 100,000 clones, under 85% of them present only once. Sample: PBMCs. Receptors originate from a man aged 35 to 55 in good health and CMV-seronegative.

The chain is built from TRBV4-3 and TRBJ1-4; tentative D call: TRBD1 (5 bases). The CDR3 consists of 18 residues. Looked up from germline, CDR1 is LGHNA and CDR2 is YSLEER. V was cut by 0 bases and J by 6 bases, with 20 bases left in between. The CDR3 DNA is TGCGCCAGCAGCCAAGACGCGGGGCCCAACCCACGGCATGAAAAACTGTTTTTT. Encoded protein: CASSQDAGPNPRHEKLFF.

V gene TRBV6-6 combines with J gene TRBJ1-2, with 7 bases lining up with TRBD1. Germline CDR1 reads MNHNY; CDR2 reads SVGAGI (reference sequence). CDR3 length: 13 residues. Germline trimming cut 2 bases from V and 8 bases from J; bases unmatched to any gene: 5. CDR3 bases: TGTGCCAGCAGTTACAAGGGGGCTGTGGGCTACACCTTC. It codes for CASSYKGAVGYTF.

The V call is TRBV7-2, the J call TRBJ2-3; 8 nucleotides align to TRBD2. CDR1 and CDR2 (germline): SGHTA, FQGNSA. The CDR3 totals 12 residues. CDR3 residues: CATGGEGNTQYF. In DNA, the CDR3 is TGTGCGACGGGGGGGGAGGGAAATACGCAGTATTTT.

The CDR3 DNA is TGTGCCATCAGTGAGTCTCTAGGGACAGGGATTGTTGACGGGGAGCTGTTTTTT. This encodes CAISESLGTGIVDGELFF. This rearrangement joins TRBV10-3 to TRBJ2-2; 9 bases match TRBD1. The trim removed 0 bases at V and 7 bases at J, leaving 12 bases unmatched. Germline CDR1 ENHRY, CDR2 SYGVKD. The CDR3 length is 18 residues.

The V and J genes are TRBV5-7 and TRBJ2-7; 10 bases map to TRBD1. TRBV5-7 is an ORF, and what it does is uncertain. CDR3 length: 14 amino acids. The V segment lost 3 bases and the J segment 6 bases; nucleotides outside the gene matches: 6. Written as DNA, the CDR3 is TGTGCCAGCAGCTCCCCGGACAGGGGGGGCGAGCAGTACTTC. It translates to CASSSPDRGGEQYF.

The chain links TRBV4-1 to TRBJ1-1, with 8 bases identical to TRBD1. Trimming cost V 3 bases and J 1 base; bases outside gene matches: 4. The CDR3 spans 15 residues. Germline CDR1 and CDR2: MGHRA and YSYEKL. CDR3 amino acids: CASSQPTGANTEAFF. The CDR3 bases are TGCGCCAGCAGCCAGCCGACAGGGGCGAACACTGAAGCTTTCTTT.

The chain joins TRBV9 to TRBJ2-2; D may be TRBD1 (5 bases). The CDR3 extends over 15 amino acids. Trimming took 0 bases from V and 5 from J, leaving 11 bases between them. In germline, CDR1 is SGDLS, CDR2 YYNGEE. The CDR3 DNA is TGTGCCAGCAGCGTAGAGGCAGGGTGGACCGGGGAGCTGTTTTTT. Its protein is CASSVEAGWTGELFF.

V gene TRBV18 combines with J gene TRBJ2-5, with 8 bases matching TRBD1. Germline CDR1 and CDR2: KGHSH and LQKENI. The junction had 6 bases not matched to a gene; V was cut back by 2 bases and J by 4 bases. This CDR3 has 15 amino acids. CDR3 DNA: TGTGCCAGCTCACCAGACAGGGGCCAACGAGAGACCCAGTACTTC. This gives the protein CASSPDRGQRETQYF.

In this sample, this clone turned up a few times. V usage is TRBV4-1 and J usage is TRBJ1-1, with 11 bases lining up with TRBD1. Trimming at V came to 0 bases and at J to 1 base, leaving 7 bases not matched to a gene. This CDR3 has 18 residues. Per the germline V gene, CDR1 is MGHRA and CDR2 is YSYEKL. The CDR3 nucleotides are TGCGCCAGCAGCCAAGAGCAATATGGGACAGGGGGGAACACTGAAGCTTTCTTT. As protein: CASSQEQYGTGGNTEAFF.

J is TRBJ1-5 and V is TRBV28; the D is unclear. Germline loops: CDR1 MDHEN, CDR2 SYDVKM. This CDR3 has 15 residues. Trimming left V 2 bases short and J 2 bases short, with 10 bases between. This CDR3 is CASSLSERGNQPQHF. In nucleotides, the CDR3 is TGTGCCAGCAGTTTAAGTGAGAGGGGCAATCAGCCCCAGCATTTT. Supplemented by reference TRBV28 and TRBJ1-5, the full variable domain reads DVKVTQSSRYLVKRTGEKVFLECVQDMDHENMFWYRQDPGLGLRLIYFSYDVKMKEKGDIPEGYSVSREKKERFSLILESASTNQTSMYLCASSLSERGNQPQHFGDGTRLSIL.

This chain uses TRBV9 with TRBJ1-4; 10 nucleotides line up with TRBD1. Losses at the gene ends were 3 bases for V and 8 bases for J; bases not matched to a gene: 4. There are 14 residues in the CDR3. Germline CDR1 SGDLS, CDR2 YYNGEE. In DNA form, the CDR3 reads TGTGCCAGCAGCGCGGACAGGGGGAACGAAAAACTGTTTTTT. Encoded protein: CASSADRGNEKLFF.

This clone has more than one count but fewer than ten. The chain is built from TRBV6-1 and TRBJ1-2; 7 bases align to TRBD1. After removal of 1 base from V and 6 bases from J, the junction contained 8 bases not matched to a gene. There are 15 residues in the CDR3. Germline V CDR1 and CDR2: MNHNS, SASEGT. CDR3 protein: CASSEGQGRWDGYTF. The CDR3 DNA reads as TGTGCCAGCAGTGAAGGACAGGGACGATGGGATGGCTACACCTTC.

The chain has TRBV30 and TRBJ1-1; no definite D call. The CDR3 consists of 16 residues. Between the trimmed V and J ends, which lost 0 bases and 11 bases, there was a span of 25 bases. Germline loops: CDR1 GTSNPN, CDR2 SVGIG (reference sequence). CDR3: CAWSVQNCMGPPPAFF. CDR3 DNA: TGTGCCTGGAGTGTACAGAATTGTATGGGTCCCCCACCTGCTTTCTTT.

This clone was recorded once. This rearrangement joins TRBV6-1 to TRBJ2-7; possibly TRBD1 for D (6 bases). The germline V gene has CDR1 MNHNS and CDR2 SASEGT. The V end was cut by 2 bases, the J end by 5 bases, with 10 bases between. This CDR3 has 13 amino acids. CDR3 protein: CASSERDTDEQYF. Written as DNA, the CDR3 is TGTGCCAGCAGTGAAAGGGACACCGACGAGCAGTACTTC.

The chain couples TRBV5-1 to TRBJ1-1, with D possibly TRBD1 on 6 matching bases. The length of the CDR3 is 13 residues. Per germline, CDR1 SGHRS and CDR2 YFSETQ. V shed 6 bases and J shed 3 bases, with 12 bases lying between them. CDR3 DNA: TGCGCCAGCACCCGGGGGGCGGACACTGAAGCTTTCTTT. Its protein is CASTRGADTEAFF.

Only one count was recorded for this clone. The chain has TRBV9 and TRBJ2-3, with 10 bases matching TRBD2. Germline V gene data show CDR1 as SGDLS and CDR2 as YYNGEE. V gave up 4 bases and J gave up 1 base; unmatched junction bases: 6. CDR3 length equals 16 residues. This CDR3 is CASSPSGGDGTDTQYF. Written as DNA, the CDR3 is TGTGCCAGCAGCCCTAGCGGGGGCGACGGCACAGATACGCAGTATTTT.

This clone was seen a handful of times. This sequence joins TRBV7-8 and TRBJ2-7, with 11 positions matching TRBD1. Trimming removed 4 bases from V and 3 bases from J; junction bases left unmatched: 2. The germline CDR1 and CDR2 sequences are SGHVS and FQNEAQ. This CDR3 is 14 amino acids long. CDR3 nucleotides: TGTGCCAGCAGCTCCGGGACAGGGGGCTACGAGCAGTACTTC. Protein sequence: CASSSGTGGYEQYF.

The J gene is TRBJ2-1, the V gene TRBV12-5; 8 bases are shared with TRBD1. The CDR3 sequence is 14 residues long. Per germline, CDR1 LGHNT and CDR2 FRNRAP. V trimming: 3 bases; J trimming: 4 bases; junction bases outside the gene matches: 2. In nucleotides, the CDR3 is TGTGCTAGTGGTTTAGACAGGGGATACAATGAGCAGTTCTTC. Its translation: CASGLDRGYNEQFF.

The chain recombines TRBV5-1 with TRBJ1-5, with 7 bases identical to TRBD1. With 4 bases clipped from V and 2 bases from J, the junction kept 9 bases outside the gene matches. Germline V CDR1 and CDR2: SGHRS, YFSETQ. The CDR3 spans 16 residues. The chain's CDR3 is CASSPGGGRGNQPQHF. The CDR3 bases are TGCGCCAGCAGCCCTGGAGGGGGCCGGGGCAATCAGCCCCAGCATTTT.

The chain couples TRBV6-4 to TRBJ2-1; 11 nucleotides line up with TRBD2. Looked up from germline, CDR1 is MRHNA and CDR2 is SNTAGT. V was pared by 6 bases and J by 6 bases, with 7 bases of the junction left unmatched. This CDR3 is built from 15 residues. The CDR3 coding sequence is TGTGCCAGCAGCCAGACTAGCGGGGACTTCAATGAGCAGTTCTTC. Translating it yields CASSQTSGDFNEQFF.

V usage is TRBV10-3 and J usage is TRBJ2-7, with D hard to call. The CDR3 is 13 amino acids. The V gene lost 6 bases and the J gene lost 2 bases, with 11 bases spanning the gap. CDR1 is ENHRY and CDR2 is SYGVKD in the germline V gene. CDR3 amino acids: CAISVGETYEQYF. The CDR3 bases are TGTGCCATCAGCGTAGGAGAAACCTACGAGCAGTACTTC.

This rearrangement joins TRBV6-1 to TRBJ2-2, with D unresolved. V lost 3 bases and J lost 9, with 11 bases in between. The length of the CDR3 is 13 residues. CDR1 and CDR2 from the germline V gene are MNHNS and SASEGT. CDR3 nucleotides: TGTGCCAGCAGTGATCCCATGTTCCGGGAGCTGTTTTTT. As protein: CASSDPMFRELFF.

This clone was detected only a few times. The J gene is TRBJ1-5, the V gene TRBV5-6; D is ambiguous. The CDR3 loop spans 13 amino acids. Germline V gene sequence: CDR1 SGHDT, CDR2 YYEEEE. Trimming cost V 2 bases and J 5 bases, with 8 bases left between them. DNA of the CDR3: TGTGCCAGCAGCTTCGCCCGGGATCAGCCCCAGCATTTT. Translation: CASSFARDQPQHF.